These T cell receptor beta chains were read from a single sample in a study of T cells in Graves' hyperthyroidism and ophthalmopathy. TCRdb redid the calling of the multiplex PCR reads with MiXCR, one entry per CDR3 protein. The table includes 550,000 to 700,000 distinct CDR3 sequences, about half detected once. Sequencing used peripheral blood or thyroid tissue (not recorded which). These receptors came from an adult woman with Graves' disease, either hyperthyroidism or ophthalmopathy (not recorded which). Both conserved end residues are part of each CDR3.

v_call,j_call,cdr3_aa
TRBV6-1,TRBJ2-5,CASRLAGGPETQYF
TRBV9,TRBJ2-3,CASSVGAGRLTDTQYF
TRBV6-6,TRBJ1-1,CASSYGGPNTEAFF
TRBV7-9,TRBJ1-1,CASSLIGAGGTEAFF
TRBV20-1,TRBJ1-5,CSANPPNQPQHF
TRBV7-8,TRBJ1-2,CASRRIRGSGIFYGYTF
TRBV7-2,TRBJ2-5,CASSLYSSLETQYF
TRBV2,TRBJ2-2,CASSSQPNTGELFF
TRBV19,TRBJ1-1,CASSFEQALNTEAFF
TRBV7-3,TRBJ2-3,CASSYRRTDTQYF
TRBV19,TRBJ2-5,CASSVNAQETQYF
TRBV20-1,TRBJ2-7,CSASVGLRERNEQYF
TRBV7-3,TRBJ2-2,CASSLRQGTPGELFF
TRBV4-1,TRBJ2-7,CASSQDGDYEQYF
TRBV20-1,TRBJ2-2,CSARSGELFF
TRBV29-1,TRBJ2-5,CSSFTQETQYF
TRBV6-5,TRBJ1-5,CASRPKGPEWGFNQPQHF
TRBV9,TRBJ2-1,CASSIGLAGLNEQFF
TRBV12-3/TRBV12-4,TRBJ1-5,CASSFGSGGNQPQHF
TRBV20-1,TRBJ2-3,CSLGGRDTQYF
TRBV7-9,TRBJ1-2,CASSPGATGYGYTF
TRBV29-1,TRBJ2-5,CSLEELVETQYF
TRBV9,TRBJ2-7,CASSVASGINYEQYF
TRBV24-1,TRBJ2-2,CATSDLPTGFANTGELFF
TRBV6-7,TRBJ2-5,CASSYPFGGETQYF
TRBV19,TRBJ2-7,CASSRAQTHEQCF
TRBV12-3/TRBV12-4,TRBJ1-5,CASSLAARSQPQHF
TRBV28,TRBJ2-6,CASSTSGAAGANVLTF
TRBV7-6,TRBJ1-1,CASSFYICSAEGQASTEAFF
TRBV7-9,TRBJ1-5,CASSFSDSGVRPQHF
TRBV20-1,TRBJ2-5,CSASSGAAETQYF
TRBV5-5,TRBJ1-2,CASSLGQLRRGYTF
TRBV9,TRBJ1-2,CASSPWAEGLYGYTF
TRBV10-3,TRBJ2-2,CAISESVSTGELFF
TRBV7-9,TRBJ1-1,CASTESSMNTEAFF
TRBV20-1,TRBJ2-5,CSALDGGGMKETQYF
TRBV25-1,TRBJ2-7,CACSANPRGQVPYEQYF
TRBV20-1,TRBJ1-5,CSARVTGNQPQHF
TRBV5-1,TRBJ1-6,CASSLRGGPAGSPLHF
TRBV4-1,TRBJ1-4,CASSQEGGRRANEKLFF
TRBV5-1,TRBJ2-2,CASSTASGTGELFF
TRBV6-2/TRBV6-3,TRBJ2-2,CASSYVAAGELLF
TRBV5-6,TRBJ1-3,CASSLQGNTIYF
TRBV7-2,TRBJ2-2,CASSSTLNPGQGELFF
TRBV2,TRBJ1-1,CASNFGEDTEAFF
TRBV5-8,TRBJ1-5,CASSFGGNNQPQHF
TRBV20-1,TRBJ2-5,CSAFHGYQETQYF
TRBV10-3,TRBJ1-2,CATTSSGGVAF
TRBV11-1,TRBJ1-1,CASSPSVGQGVPNTEAFF
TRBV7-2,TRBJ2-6,CASSSLRGGANVLTF
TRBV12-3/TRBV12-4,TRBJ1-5,CASTGQGQPQHF
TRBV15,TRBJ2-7,CATSRDPGQLDEQYF
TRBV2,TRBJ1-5,CARGLTGKNQPQHF
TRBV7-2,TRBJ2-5,CASSRQLAGSGETQYF
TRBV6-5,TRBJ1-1,CATRDRLMNTEAFF